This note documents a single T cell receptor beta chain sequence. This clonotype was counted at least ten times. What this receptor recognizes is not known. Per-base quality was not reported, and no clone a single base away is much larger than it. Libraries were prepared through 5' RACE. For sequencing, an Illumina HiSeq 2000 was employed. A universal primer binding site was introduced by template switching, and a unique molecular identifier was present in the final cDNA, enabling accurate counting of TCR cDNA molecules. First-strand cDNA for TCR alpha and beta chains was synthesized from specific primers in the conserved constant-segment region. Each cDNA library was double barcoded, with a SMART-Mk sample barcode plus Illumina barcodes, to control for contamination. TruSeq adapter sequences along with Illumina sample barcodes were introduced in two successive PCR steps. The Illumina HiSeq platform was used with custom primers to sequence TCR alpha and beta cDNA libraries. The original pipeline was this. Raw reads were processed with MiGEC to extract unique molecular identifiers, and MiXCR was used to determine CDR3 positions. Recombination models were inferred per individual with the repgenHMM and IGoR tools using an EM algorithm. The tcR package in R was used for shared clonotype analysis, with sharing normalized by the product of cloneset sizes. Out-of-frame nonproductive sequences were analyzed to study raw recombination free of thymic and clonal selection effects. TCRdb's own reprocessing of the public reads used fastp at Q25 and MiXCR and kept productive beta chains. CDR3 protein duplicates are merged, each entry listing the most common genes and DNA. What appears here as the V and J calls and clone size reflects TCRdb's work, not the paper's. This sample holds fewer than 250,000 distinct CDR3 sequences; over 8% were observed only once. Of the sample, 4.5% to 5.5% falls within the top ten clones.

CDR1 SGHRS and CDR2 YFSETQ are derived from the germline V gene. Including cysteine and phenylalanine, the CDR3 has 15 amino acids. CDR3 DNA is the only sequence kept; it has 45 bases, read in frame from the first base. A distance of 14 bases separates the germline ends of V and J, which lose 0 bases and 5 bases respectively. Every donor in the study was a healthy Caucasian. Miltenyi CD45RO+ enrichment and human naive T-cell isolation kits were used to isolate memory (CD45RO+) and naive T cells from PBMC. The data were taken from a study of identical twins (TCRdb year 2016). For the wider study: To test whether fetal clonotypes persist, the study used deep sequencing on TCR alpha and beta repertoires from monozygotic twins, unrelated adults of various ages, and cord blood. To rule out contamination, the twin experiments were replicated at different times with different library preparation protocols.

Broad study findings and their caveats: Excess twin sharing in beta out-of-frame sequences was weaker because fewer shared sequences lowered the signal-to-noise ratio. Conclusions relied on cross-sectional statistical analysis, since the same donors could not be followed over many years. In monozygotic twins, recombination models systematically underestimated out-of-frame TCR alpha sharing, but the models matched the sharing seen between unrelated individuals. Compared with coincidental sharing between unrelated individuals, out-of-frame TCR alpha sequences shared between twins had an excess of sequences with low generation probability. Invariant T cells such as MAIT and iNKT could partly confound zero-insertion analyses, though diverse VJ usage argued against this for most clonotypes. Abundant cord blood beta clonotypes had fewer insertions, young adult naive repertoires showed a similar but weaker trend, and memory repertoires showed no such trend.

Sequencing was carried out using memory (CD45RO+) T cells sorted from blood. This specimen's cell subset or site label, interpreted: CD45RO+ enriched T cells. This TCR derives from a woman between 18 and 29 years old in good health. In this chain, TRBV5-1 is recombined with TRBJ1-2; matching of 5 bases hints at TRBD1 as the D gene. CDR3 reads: CASSLAELGRYGYTF. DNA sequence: TGCGCCAGCAGCTTGGCAGAACTGGGACGATATGGCTACACCTTC.